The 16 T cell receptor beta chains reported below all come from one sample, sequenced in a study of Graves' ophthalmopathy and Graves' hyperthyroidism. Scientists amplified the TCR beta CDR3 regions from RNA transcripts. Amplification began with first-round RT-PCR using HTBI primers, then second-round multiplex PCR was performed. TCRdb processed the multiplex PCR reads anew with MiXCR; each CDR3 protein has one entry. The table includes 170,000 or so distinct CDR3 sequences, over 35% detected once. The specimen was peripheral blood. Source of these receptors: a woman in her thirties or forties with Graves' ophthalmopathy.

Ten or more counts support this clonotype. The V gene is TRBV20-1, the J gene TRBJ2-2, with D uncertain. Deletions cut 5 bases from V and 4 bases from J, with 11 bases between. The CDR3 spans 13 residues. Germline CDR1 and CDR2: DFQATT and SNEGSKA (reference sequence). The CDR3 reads CSALDTITGELFF. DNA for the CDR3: TGCAGTGCTTTAGACACGATCACCGGGGAGCTGTTTTTT.

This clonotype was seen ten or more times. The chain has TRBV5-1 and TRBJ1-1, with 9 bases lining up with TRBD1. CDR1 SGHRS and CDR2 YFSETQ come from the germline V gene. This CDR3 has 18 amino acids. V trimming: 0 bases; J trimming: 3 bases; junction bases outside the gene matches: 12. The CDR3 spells CASSLDSPGQGQDTEAFF. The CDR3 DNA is TGCGCCAGCAGCTTGGATTCCCCGGGACAGGGACAGGACACTGAAGCTTTCTTT.

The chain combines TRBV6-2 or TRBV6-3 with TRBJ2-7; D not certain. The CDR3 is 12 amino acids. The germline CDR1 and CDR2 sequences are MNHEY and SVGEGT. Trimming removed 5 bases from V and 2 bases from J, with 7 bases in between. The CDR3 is CASSQYTYEQYF. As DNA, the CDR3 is TGTGCCAGCAGTCAATATACCTACGAGCAGTACTTC.

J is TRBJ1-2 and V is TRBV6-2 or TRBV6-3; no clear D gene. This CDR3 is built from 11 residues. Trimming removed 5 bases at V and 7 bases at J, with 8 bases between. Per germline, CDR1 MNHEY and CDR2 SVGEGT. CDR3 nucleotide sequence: TGTGCCAGCAGTCGCCCGAGTGGCTACACCTTC. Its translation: CASSRPSGYTF.

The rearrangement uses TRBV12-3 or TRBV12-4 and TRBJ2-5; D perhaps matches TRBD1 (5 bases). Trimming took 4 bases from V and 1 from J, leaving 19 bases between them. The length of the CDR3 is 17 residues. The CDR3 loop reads CASSSTVVTAPQETQYF. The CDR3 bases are TGTGCCAGCAGTTCTACAGTAGTGACAGCCCCCCAAGAGACCCAGTACTTC.

The CDR3 DNA sequence: TGTGCCAGCATTGATTCGGTATATGGCTACACCTTC. Its translation is CASIDSVYGYTF. The chain has TRBV6-1 and TRBJ1-2; D remains ambiguous. Germline V gene lookup returns CDR1 MNHNS and CDR2 SASEGT. This CDR3 has 12 residues. The ends were cut back, 7 bases at V and 5 bases at J, with 11 bases in the middle.

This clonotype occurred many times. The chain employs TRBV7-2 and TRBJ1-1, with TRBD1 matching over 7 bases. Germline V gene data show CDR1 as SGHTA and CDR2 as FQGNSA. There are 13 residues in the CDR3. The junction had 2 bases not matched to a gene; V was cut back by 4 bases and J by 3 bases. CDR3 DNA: TGTGCCAGCAGCTCTCAGGGGGACACTGAAGCTTTCTTT. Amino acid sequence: CASSSQGDTEAFF.

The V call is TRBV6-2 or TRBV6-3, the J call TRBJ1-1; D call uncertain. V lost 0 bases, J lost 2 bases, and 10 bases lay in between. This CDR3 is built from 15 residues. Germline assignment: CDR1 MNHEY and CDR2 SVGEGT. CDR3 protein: CASSYSERSNTEAFF. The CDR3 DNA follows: TGTGCCAGCAGTTACTCAGAGCGGTCAAACACTGAAGCTTTCTTT.

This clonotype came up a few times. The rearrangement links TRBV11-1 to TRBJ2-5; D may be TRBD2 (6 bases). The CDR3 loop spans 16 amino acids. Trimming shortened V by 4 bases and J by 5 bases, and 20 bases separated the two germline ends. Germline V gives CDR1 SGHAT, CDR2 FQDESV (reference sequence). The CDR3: CASSSGDKGLRETQYF. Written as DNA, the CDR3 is TGTGCCAGCAGCTCGGGAGACAAGGGTCTAAGGGAGACCCAGTACTTC. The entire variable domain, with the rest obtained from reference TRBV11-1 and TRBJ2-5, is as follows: EAEVAQSPRYKITEKSQAVAFWCDPISGHATLYWYRQILGQGPELLVQFQDESVVDDSQLPKDRFSAERLKGVDSTLKIQPAELGDSAMYLCASSSGDKGLRETQYFGPGTRLLVL.

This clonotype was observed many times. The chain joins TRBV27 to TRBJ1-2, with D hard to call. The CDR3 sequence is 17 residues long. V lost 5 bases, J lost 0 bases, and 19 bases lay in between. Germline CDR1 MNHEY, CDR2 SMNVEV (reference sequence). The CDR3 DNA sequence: TGTGCCAGCAGTCTGGGAGGCAGTCCCCAATCTAACTATGGCTACACCTTC. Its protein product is CASSLGGSPQSNYGYTF.

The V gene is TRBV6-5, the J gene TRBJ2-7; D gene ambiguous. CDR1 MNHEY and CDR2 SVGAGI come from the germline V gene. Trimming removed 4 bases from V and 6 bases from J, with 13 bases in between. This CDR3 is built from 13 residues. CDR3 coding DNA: TGTGCCAGCAGTTTACCTTGGCCCCCCGAGCAGTACTTC. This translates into CASSLPWPPEQYF.

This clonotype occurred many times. The CDR3 here is CASSSTGGLFIQYF. The CDR3 nucleotides read TGTGCCAGCAGTTCGACGGGGGGTCTTTTCATTCAGTACTTC. V is TRBV12-3 or TRBV12-4 and J is TRBJ2-4; 7 positions match TRBD2. There are 14 residues in the CDR3. V was clipped by 4 bases and J by 9 bases; unmatched bases: 9.

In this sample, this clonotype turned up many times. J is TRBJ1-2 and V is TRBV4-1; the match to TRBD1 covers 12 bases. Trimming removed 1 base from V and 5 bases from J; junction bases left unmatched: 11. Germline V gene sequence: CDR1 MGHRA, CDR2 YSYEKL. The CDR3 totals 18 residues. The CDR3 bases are TGCGCCAGCAGCCAAGTGGGGACAGGGGGCTTGTTTCGGTATGGCTACACCTTC. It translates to CASSQVGTGGLFRYGYTF.

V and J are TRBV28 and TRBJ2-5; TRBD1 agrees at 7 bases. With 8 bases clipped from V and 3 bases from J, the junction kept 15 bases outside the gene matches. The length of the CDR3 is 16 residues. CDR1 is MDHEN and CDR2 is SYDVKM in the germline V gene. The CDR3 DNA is TGTGCCAGCCACACCGTAGTGGCAGGGGGTAAAGAGACCCAGTACTTC. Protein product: CASHTVVAGGKETQYF.

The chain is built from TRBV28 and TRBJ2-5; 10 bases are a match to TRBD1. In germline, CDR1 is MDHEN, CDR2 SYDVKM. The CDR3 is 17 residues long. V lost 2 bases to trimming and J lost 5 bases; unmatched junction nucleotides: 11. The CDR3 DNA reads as TGTGCCAGCAGTTTAAGGGACAGGGGTCCGTCTTGGGAGACCCAGTACTTC. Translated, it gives CASSLRDRGPSWETQYF.

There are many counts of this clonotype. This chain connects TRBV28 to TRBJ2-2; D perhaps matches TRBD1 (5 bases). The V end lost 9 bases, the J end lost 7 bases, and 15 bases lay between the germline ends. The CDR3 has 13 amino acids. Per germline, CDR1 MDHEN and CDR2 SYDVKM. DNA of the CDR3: TGTGCCAGTATTTCTGGGGCTAGCGGGGAGCTGTTTTTT. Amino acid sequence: CASISGASGELFF.